A single sample is the source of the 7 T cell receptor beta chains below, sequenced in a study of T cells in Graves' hyperthyroidism and ophthalmopathy. TCR beta CDR3 sequences were amplified from RNA transcripts. Initially, a first-round RT-PCR of the TCR CDR3 employed the HTBI primer set. TCRdb reprocessed the multiplex PCR reads with MiXCR, giving one entry per CDR3 protein. This table holds 500,000 to 800,000 distinct CDR3 sequences, about 14% found once. Sequenced: blood. The receptors were sampled from a woman in her fifties or sixties with Graves' ophthalmopathy.

This clonotype showed up many times. V usage is TRBV12-3 or TRBV12-4 and J usage is TRBJ2-3; the match to TRBD2 covers 7 bases. The trim removed 3 bases at V and 4 bases at J, leaving 7 bases unmatched. The CDR3 length is 15 residues. DNA for the CDR3: TGTGCCAGCAGTTTTGAGTTGGGGGGGTCAGATACGCAGTATTTT. Translating it yields CASSFELGGSDTQYF.

This clonotype appeared a few times. The chain recombines TRBV10-3 with TRBJ1-3; D gene unclear. The CDR3 extends over 11 amino acids. Germline V gene sequence: CDR1 ENHRY, CDR2 SYGVKD. Deletions cut 10 bases from V and 0 bases from J, with 4 bases between. The CDR3 spells CATNSGNTIYF. As DNA, the CDR3 is TGTGCCACCAACTCTGGAAACACCATATATTTT.

This clonotype was counted only a few times. With a much larger clone just one base away, this may be a read error. The chain links TRBV20-1 to TRBJ1-1; D may be TRBD1 (6 bases). Per the germline V gene, CDR1 is DFQATT and CDR2 is SNEGSKA (reference sequence). The germline V and J ends were trimmed by 2 bases and 8 bases, with 18 bases remaining between them. This CDR3 has 14 residues. Here the CDR3 DNA reads TGCAGTGCTAGATATACAACAGGGAAGGAGGAAGCTTTCTTT. As protein: CSARYTTGKEEAFF.

In this sample, this clonotype turned up a few times. The J gene is TRBJ1-3, the V gene TRBV30, with D unclear. Trimming took 5 bases from V and 1 from J, leaving 15 bases between them. Germline CDR1 and CDR2: GTSNPN and SVGIG (reference sequence). The CDR3 runs to 15 residues. CDR3 region: CAWGRPTWSGNTIYF. The CDR3 bases are TGTGCCTGGGGCAGACCTACATGGTCTGGAAACACCATATATTTT.

The sample holds many counts of this clonotype. The rearrangement uses TRBV7-9 and TRBJ2-1; D is possibly TRBD1 (6 bases). CDR3 length: 15 amino acids. The V gene lost 1 base and the J gene lost 3 bases, with 10 bases spanning the gap. Per germline, CDR1 SEHNR and CDR2 FQNEAQ (reference sequence). The CDR3 coding sequence is TGTGCCAGCAGCTTAGACAGGGTCAACTACAATGAGCAGTTCTTC. As protein: CASSLDRVNYNEQFF. The full variable domain, completed using reference TRBV7-9 and TRBJ2-1, is DTGVSQNPRHKITKRGQNVTFRCDPISEHNRLYWYRQTLGQGPEFLTYFQNEAQLEKSRLLSDRFSAERPKGSFSTLEIQRTEQGDSAMYLCASSLDRVNYNEQFFGPGTRLTVL.

The sample holds many counts of this clonotype. The chain recombines TRBV7-9 with TRBJ2-3, with 11 positions matching TRBD1. Germline V CDR1 and CDR2: SEHNR, FQNEAQ (reference sequence). The CDR3 sequence is 16 residues long. The trim removed 5 bases at V and 3 bases at J, leaving 7 bases unmatched. The CDR3 spells CASSTRTGGGTDTQYF. DNA of the CDR3: TGTGCCAGCAGCACTCGGACAGGGGGCGGGACAGATACGCAGTATTTT.

This clonotype was detected many times. The J gene is TRBJ2-7, the V gene TRBV20-1; 7 positions agree with TRBD2. Looked up from germline, CDR1 is DFQATT and CDR2 is SNEGSKA (reference sequence). This CDR3 contains 15 residues. The V gene end was trimmed by 0 bases and the J gene end by 2 bases; junction bases not matched to a gene: 7. The CDR3 region has the DNA TGCAGTGCTAGAGATCGGGCTAGCGGAACCTACGAGCAGTACTTC. Translating it yields CSARDRASGTYEQYF.